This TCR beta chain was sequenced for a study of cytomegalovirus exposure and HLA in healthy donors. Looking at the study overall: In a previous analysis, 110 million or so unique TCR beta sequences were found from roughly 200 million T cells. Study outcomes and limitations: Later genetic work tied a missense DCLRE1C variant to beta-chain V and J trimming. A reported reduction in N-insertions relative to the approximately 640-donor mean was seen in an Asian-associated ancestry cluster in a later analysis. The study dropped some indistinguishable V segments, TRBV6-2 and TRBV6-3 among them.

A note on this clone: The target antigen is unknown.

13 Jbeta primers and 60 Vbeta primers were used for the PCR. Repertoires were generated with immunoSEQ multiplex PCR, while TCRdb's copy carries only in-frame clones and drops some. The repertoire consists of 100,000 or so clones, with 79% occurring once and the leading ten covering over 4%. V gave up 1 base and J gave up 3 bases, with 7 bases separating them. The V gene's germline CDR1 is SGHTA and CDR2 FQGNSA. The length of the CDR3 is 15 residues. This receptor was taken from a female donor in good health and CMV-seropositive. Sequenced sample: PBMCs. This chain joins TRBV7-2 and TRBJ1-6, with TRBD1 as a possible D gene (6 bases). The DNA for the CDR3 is TGTGCCAGCAGCTTAGGGACAGACTATAATTCACCCCTCCACTTT. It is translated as CASSLGTDYNSPLHF.